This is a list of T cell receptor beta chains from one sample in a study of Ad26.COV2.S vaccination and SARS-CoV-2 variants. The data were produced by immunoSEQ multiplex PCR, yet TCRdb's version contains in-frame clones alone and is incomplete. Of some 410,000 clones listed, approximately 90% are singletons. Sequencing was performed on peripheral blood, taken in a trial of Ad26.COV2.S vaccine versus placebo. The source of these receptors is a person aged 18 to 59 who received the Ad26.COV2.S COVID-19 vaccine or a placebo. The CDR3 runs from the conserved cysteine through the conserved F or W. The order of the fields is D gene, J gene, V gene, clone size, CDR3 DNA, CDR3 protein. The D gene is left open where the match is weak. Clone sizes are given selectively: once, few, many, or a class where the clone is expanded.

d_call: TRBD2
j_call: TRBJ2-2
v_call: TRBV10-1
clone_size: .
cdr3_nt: TGCGCCAGCAGTGAGTGGGGGGGGGATTTTAGATCCGGGGAGCTGTTTTTT
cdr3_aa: CASSEWGGDFRSGELFF

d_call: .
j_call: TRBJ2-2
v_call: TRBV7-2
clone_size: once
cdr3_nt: TGTGCCAGCAGCCCCAGGAGGCGGACGAACACCGGGGAGCTGTTTTTT
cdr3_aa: CASSPRRRTNTGELFF

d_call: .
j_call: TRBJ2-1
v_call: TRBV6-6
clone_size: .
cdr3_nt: TGTGCCAGCAGCCCCGACAATGAGCAGTTCTTC
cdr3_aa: CASSPDNEQFF

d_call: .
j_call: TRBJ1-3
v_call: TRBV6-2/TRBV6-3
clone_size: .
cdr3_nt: TGTGCCAGCAGTTACTCCCGAGGACAAGGCTCTGGAAACACCATATATTTT
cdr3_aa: CASSYSRGQGSGNTIYF

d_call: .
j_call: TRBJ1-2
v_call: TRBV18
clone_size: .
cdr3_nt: TGTGCCAGCTCACCAACTAAGGAGGTTGGCTACACCTTC
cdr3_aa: CASSPTKEVGYTF

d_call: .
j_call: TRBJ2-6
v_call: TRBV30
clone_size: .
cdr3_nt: TGTGCCTGGAGTGTAGGGGCAGGGTCTGGGGCCAACGTCCTGACTTTC
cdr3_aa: CAWSVGAGSGANVLTF

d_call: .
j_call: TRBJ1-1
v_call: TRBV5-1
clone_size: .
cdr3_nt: TGCGCCAGCAGCTTGGGGGAGGCAGGCGGCGGTTCTGAAGCTTTCTTT
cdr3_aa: CASSLGEAGGGSEAFF

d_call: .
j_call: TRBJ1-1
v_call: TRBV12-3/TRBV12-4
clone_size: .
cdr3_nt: TGTGCCAGCAGTTTAGGGGGGGGAACTGAAGCTTTCTTT
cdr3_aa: CASSLGGGTEAFF

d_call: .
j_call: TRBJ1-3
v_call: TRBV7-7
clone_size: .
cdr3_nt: TGTGCCAGCAGCTTAGCCCCAGGCTCTGGAAACACCATATATTTT
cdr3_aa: CASSLAPGSGNTIYF

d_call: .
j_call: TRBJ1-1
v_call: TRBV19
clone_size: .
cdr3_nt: TGTGCCAGTAGTATAGTGGTGGAGGACGGAGGGTCGAACACTGAAGCTTTCTTT
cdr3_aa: CASSIVVEDGGSNTEAFF

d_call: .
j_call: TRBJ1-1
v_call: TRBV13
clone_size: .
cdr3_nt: TGTGCCAGCAGCTTAGGATCTCGGACGGCTACCGAGGGGAACACTGAAGCTTTCTTT
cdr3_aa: CASSLGSRTATEGNTEAFF

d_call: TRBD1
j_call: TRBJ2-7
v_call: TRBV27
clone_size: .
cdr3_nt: TGTGCCAGCAGCTCACACAGGGGGGAGTCCTACGAGCAGTACTTC
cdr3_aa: CASSSHRGESYEQYF

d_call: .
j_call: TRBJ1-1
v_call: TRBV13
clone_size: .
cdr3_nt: TGTGCCAGCAGCGAAATGAACACTGAAGCTTTCTTT
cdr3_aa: CASSEMNTEAFF

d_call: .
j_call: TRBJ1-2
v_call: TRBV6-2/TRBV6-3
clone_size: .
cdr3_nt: TGTGCCAGCAGTACAGACAGATCTCGGGAAGGTGGCTACACCTTC
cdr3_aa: CASSTDRSREGGYTF

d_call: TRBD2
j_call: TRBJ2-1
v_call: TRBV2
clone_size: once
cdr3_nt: TGTGCCAGCAGGAGACTAGCGGGGGGTATCAATGAGCAGTTCTTC
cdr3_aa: CASRRLAGGINEQFF

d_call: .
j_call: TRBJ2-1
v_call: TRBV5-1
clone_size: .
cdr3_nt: TGCGCCAGCAGCTTGGAAGGGTGGGCATACAATGAGCAGTTCTTC
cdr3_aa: CASSLEGWAYNEQFF

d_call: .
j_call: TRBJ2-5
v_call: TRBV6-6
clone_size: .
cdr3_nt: TGTGCCAGCAGTTACGACTCCCAGACCCAGTACTTC
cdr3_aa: CASSYDSQTQYF